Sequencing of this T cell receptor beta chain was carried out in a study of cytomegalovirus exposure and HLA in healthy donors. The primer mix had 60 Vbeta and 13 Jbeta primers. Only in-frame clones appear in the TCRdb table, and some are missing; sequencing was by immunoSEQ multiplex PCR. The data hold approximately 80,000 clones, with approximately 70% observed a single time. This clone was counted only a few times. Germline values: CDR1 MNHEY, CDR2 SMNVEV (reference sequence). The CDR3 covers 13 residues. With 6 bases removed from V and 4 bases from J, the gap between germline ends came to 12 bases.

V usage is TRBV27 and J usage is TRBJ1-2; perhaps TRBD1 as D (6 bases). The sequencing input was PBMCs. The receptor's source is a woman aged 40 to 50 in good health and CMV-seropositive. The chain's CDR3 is CASSRTEGYGYTF. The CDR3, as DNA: TGTGCCAGCAGCCGGACAGAAGGCTATGGCTACACCTTC.